Presented here are 16 T cell receptor beta chains from one specimen sequenced in a study of blood T cell repertoires in COVID-19 (dated by TCRdb to 2018 to 2020). Receptor amplification or capture employed the immunoSEQ multiplex PCR assay. As stored in TCRdb, this immuneACCESS dataset retains in-frame rearrangements with V and J assigned. A fraction of the clones does not appear; measured against another copy, unresolved V genes explain less than half of the discrepancy, and the remainder lacks a known reason. This sample holds 150,000 or so clones; approximately 91% were observed only once. The ten largest account for roughly 2.3% of the sample. Sequenced input: peripheral blood. All receptors derive from a man between 18 and 29 years old with acute or convalescent COVID-19.

This rearrangement joins TRBV11-2 to TRBJ2-1; possible D gene TRBD1, 6 bases. V lost 2 bases and J 7 bases, leaving 12 bases between the germline ends. The CDR3 has 14 residues. Germline V gene data show CDR1 as SGHAT and CDR2 as FQNNGV. The CDR3 region is CASSLNRVGNEQFF. CDR3 nucleotides: TGTGCCAGCAGCTTAAACAGGGTCGGAAATGAGCAGTTCTTC.

The V call is TRBV7-6, the J call TRBJ1-3; 7 nucleotides align to TRBD1. The J segment lost 0 bases and the V segment lost 5 bases, leaving 10 bases of the junction unmatched. The CDR3 spans 17 residues. CDR1 SGHVS and CDR2 FNYEAQ come from the germline V gene. This CDR3 reads CASSPRQGKSSGNTIYF. The DNA for the CDR3 is TGTGCCAGCAGCCCTAGACAGGGCAAGAGCTCTGGAAACACCATATATTTT.

V and J are TRBV12-3 or TRBV12-4 and TRBJ1-3, with no clear D. V was clipped by 3 bases and J by 3 bases, with 3 bases between them. The CDR3 covers 12 residues. The CDR3 is CASSFSGNTIYF. CDR3 nucleotide sequence: TGTGCCAGCAGTTTTAGTGGAAACACCATATATTTT.

V gene TRBV29-1 combines with J gene TRBJ1-1; TRBD1 agrees at 7 bases. With V trimmed by 5 bases and J by 0 bases, 6 bases remained unmatched. The CDR3 runs to 14 residues. The germline V gene has CDR1 SQVTM and CDR2 ANQGSEA. The CDR3 DNA is TGCAGCGTTCCCCCGGGACAGATGAACACTGAAGCTTTCTTT. The encoded protein is CSVPPGQMNTEAFF.

The genes are TRBV6-5 and TRBJ2-5; D gene unclear. The CDR3 consists of 13 residues. The germline V gene encodes CDR1 MNHEY and CDR2 SVGAGI. Trimming shortened V by 5 bases and J by 3 bases, and 10 bases separated the two germline ends. CDR3: CASSPRGEETQYF. The CDR3 coding sequence is TGTGCCAGCAGTCCCCGCGGTGAAGAGACCCAGTACTTC.

This chain connects TRBV7-7 to TRBJ2-5; TRBD1 is a possible D gene (6 bases). The V and J ends lost 6 bases and 5 bases respectively, with 19 bases between them. Germline CDR1 is SSHAT and CDR2 is FNYEAQ (reference sequence). There are 15 residues in the CDR3. CDR3 amino acids: CASSDSWGLGETQYF. CDR3 nucleotides: TGTGCCAGCAGTGATTCCTGGGGGCTCGGTGAGACCCAGTACTTC. The entire variable domain, with the rest obtained from reference TRBV7-7 and TRBJ2-5, is as follows: GAGVSQSPRYKVTKRGQDVTLRCDPISSHATLYWYQQALGQGPEFLTYFNYEAQPDKSGLPSDRFSAERPEGSISTLTIQRTEQRDSAMYRCASSDSWGLGETQYFGPGTRLLVL.

The chain carries TRBV7-6 and TRBJ2-5; D is ambiguous. The V end was cut by 1 base, the J end by 2 bases, with 11 bases between. This CDR3 spans 15 amino acids. Germline-derived CDR1 and CDR2 are SGHVS and FNYEAQ. The CDR3 here is CASSLGAARQETQYF. The CDR3 bases are TGTGCCAGCAGCTTAGGCGCCGCACGGCAAGAGACCCAGTACTTC.

The rearrangement joins TRBV30 to TRBJ2-7, with TRBD1 as a possible D gene (6 bases). Trimming stripped 3 bases from V and 2 bases from J, with 17 bases between. The V gene's germline CDR1 is GTSNPN and CDR2 SVGIG (reference sequence). The CDR3 contains 15 residues. The CDR3 DNA reads TGTGCCTGGAGGGATATGGGGGCGCCCCCCTACGAGCAGTACTTC. It specifies CAWRDMGAPPYEQYF.

V is TRBV5-1 and J is TRBJ2-7, with D perhaps matching TRBD2 (5 bases). V was shortened by 1 base and J by 4 bases, with 15 bases between the two germline ends. CDR1 and CDR2 (germline): SGHRS, YFSETQ. CDR3 length: 15 amino acids. The CDR3 reads CASSLRGTDRYEQYF. The CDR3 DNA sequence: TGCGCCAGCAGCTTGCGGGGAACGGACCGATACGAGCAGTACTTC. Combining the CDR3 with reference TRBV5-1 and TRBJ2-7 gives the whole variable domain KAGVTQTPRYLIKTRGQQVTLSCSPISGHRSVSWYQQTPGQGLQFLFEYFSETQRNKGNFPGRFSGRQFSNSRSEMNVSTLELGDSALYLCASSLRGTDRYEQYFGPGTRLTVT.

The chain joins TRBV5-5 to TRBJ1-2; D unclear. V was shortened by 1 base and J by 4 bases, with 20 bases between the two germline ends. In germline, CDR1 is SGHKS, CDR2 YYEKEE (reference sequence). This CDR3 spans 17 amino acids. The CDR3 loop reads CASSLRGFLGNTYGYTF. The CDR3 DNA reads TGTGCCAGCAGCTTGAGAGGGTTTCTCGGCAATACCTATGGCTACACCTTC.

With regard to this clone: In the same sample, other DNA sequences code for this CDR3. This chain links TRBV2 with TRBJ1-6; TRBD1 matches 8 bases. The length of the CDR3 is 14 residues. Trimming cost V 3 bases and J 10 bases; bases outside gene matches: 5. The V gene's germline CDR1 is SNHLY and CDR2 FYNNEI. The CDR3 DNA reads as TGTGCCAGCAGTGAGCAGGGGGCCGGGTCACCCCTCCACTTT. Its protein product is CASSEQGAGSPLHF.

The V call is TRBV7-8, the J call TRBJ1-1; tentative D call: TRBD1 (5 bases). V was trimmed by 0 bases and J by 4 bases, leaving 9 bases between them. CDR3 length equals 14 residues. Germline CDR1 SGHVS, CDR2 FQNEAQ. CDR3 protein: CASSLAGGGTEAFF. For the CDR3, the DNA is TGTGCCAGCAGCTTAGCGGGGGGAGGCACTGAAGCTTTCTTT.

A single count supports this clone. V is TRBV2 and J is TRBJ1-1; D is unclear. This CDR3 spans 13 amino acids. V lost 6 bases, J lost 5 bases, and 13 bases lay in between. Looked up from germline, CDR1 is SNHLY and CDR2 is FYNNEI. The CDR3 DNA reads TGTGCCAGCAGACCGGAGGTAGGGACTGAAGCTTTCTTT. Translating gives CASRPEVGTEAFF. Combining the CDR3 with reference TRBV2 and TRBJ1-1 gives the whole variable domain EPEVTQTPSHQVTQMGQEVILRCVPISNHLYFYWYRQILGQKVEFLVSFYNNEISEKSEIFDDQFSVERPDGSNFTLKIRSTKLEDSAMYFCASRPEVGTEAFFGQGTRLTVV.

The chain links TRBV9 to TRBJ1-2; perhaps TRBD1 as D (6 bases). Germline V gene sequence: CDR1 SGDLS, CDR2 YYNGEE. V lost 5 bases and J lost 4, with 12 bases in between. The CDR3 is made up of 13 amino acids. For the CDR3, the DNA is TGTGCCAGCAGAAACAGGGAAGGCTATGGCTACACCTTC. This gives the protein CASRNREGYGYTF.

The V and J genes are TRBV12-3 or TRBV12-4 and TRBJ2-3, with D perhaps matching TRBD2 (5 bases). V gave up 7 bases and J gave up 2 bases, with 7 bases separating them. CDR3 length: 12 amino acids. In DNA, the CDR3 is TGTGCCAGCAAACGGGACACAGATACGCAGTATTTT. The encoded protein is CASKRDTDTQYF.

This clone was seen only a few times. A junction end diverges from the germline sequence, so it may reflect a read error. The genes are TRBV9 and TRBJ1-1, with D possibly being TRBD1 (5 bases). The CDR3 loop spans 15 amino acids. Germline loops: CDR1 SGDLS, CDR2 YYNGEE. CDR3 in DNA: TGTGCCAGCAGCGCTCGGACGGACATGAACGCTGAAGCTTTCTTT. Its translation is CASSARTDMNAEAFF.